Below, one TCR beta chain is given with its context. These data belong to a study of blood T cell repertoires in COVID-19. How the authors handled the data: Researchers report that nucleated cell counts were estimated from reference gene primer amplification. TCRdb's copy holds only in-frame clones and misses some; the assay was immunoSEQ multiplex PCR. Clonal size and the V and J genes are those of that table, whereas D and trimming came from the DNA. The top ten hold more than 1.3% of the sample, which has about 260,000 clones, around 87% seen once. Sample: peripheral blood. The receptor was derived from a woman aged 40-49 years who had recovered from COVID-19.

CDR3 DNA sequence: TGTGCCAGCAGGGCAGGGGGTGGCTACACCTTC. It translates to CASRAGGGYTF. This chain joins TRBV2 and TRBJ1-2, with TRBD1 matching 7 bases. From germline, CDR1 is SNHLY and CDR2 FYNNEI. With 6 bases clipped from V and 7 bases from J, the junction kept 2 bases outside the gene matches. The CDR3 runs to 11 residues. Looking up the rest from reference TRBV2 and TRBJ1-2 gives the full variable domain: EPEVTQTPSHQVTQMGQEVILRCVPISNHLYFYWYRQILGQKVEFLVSFYNNEISEKSEIFDDQFSVERPDGSNFTLKIRSTKLEDSAMYFCASRAGGGYTFGSGTRLTVV.